This T cell receptor (beta chain) was captured in a study of shared clonotypes between healthy human individuals. At the level of the study: The study drew on a couple of women and a few men aged 18 to 49 as donors.

The CDR3 consists of 13 residues. Germline loops: CDR1 ENHRY, CDR2 SYGVKD. Trimming took off 2 bases at V and 3 bases at J, with 8 bases between the two ends. The repertoire was sequenced with immunoSEQ multiplex PCR; TCRdb's copy has only in-frame clones and lacks some. This sample has some 2 million clones, with about 95% found just once. As defined, naive CD8 cells were CD45RO-negative and positively selected for CCR7, with terminally differentiated effector memory CD45RA+ cells excluded. All of the donors resided in Nashville, Tennessee, and each was a Caucasian adult. The study, taken as a whole, reports: Memory subsets had estimated richness that was generally smaller than that of naive subsets. Clonotypes not shared had lower generation probabilities than those common to all four donors.

Concerning this clone itself: The antigen remains undetermined.

V gene TRBV10-3 combines with J gene TRBJ2-7, with D unclear. The sequence derives from a man aged 18-30 years in good health. The sequenced sample consisted of naive CD8+ T cells sorted from blood. The CDR3 DNA is TGTGCCATCAGTGAGATGGGTGTCTACGAGCAGTACTTC. Amino acid sequence: CAISEMGVYEQYF.